A single sample gave rise to the 31 T cell receptor beta chains below, sequenced in a study of T cells after yellow fever vaccination. TCRdb re-called the 5' RACE reads through MiXCR, storing one row per CDR3 protein. The table has approximately 170,000 distinct CDR3 sequences, 11% seen once. Sample: CD8+ T cells sorted from PBMCs, taken 15 days after the yellow fever booster vaccination. The receptors derive from a man between 18 and 29 years old who received the YFV17D yellow fever vaccine.

The rearrangement links TRBV19 to TRBJ2-7; weak D call: TRBD1 (6 bases). Germline values: CDR1 LNHDA, CDR2 SQIVND (reference sequence). The CDR3 sequence is 13 residues long. Trimming cost V 6 bases and J 4 bases, with 13 bases left between them. The CDR3 DNA reads as TGTGCCAGTAGCCTGAGGACAGTTTACGAGCAGTACTTC. It translates to CASSLRTVYEQYF.

This clonotype showed up just a few times. V gene TRBV5-4 combines with J gene TRBJ2-2; possible D gene TRBD2, 6 bases. Germline-derived CDR1 and CDR2 are SGHNT and YYREEE (reference sequence). The CDR3 runs 11 residues. V lost 10 bases and J 6 bases, leaving 10 bases between the germline ends. Written as DNA, the CDR3 is TGTGCCGGCGGGGAGGCCGGGGAGCTGTTTTTT. This encodes CAGGEAGELFF.

This chain connects TRBV15 to TRBJ1-2; D unclear. Trimming removed 6 bases at V and 0 bases at J, with 8 bases between. This CDR3 is built from 13 residues. Germline CDR1 is LNHNV and CDR2 is YYDKDF (reference sequence). CDR3 sequence: CATSPGSNYGYTF. CDR3 nucleotides: TGTGCCACCAGTCCTGGGTCTAACTATGGCTACACCTTC.

The V and J genes are TRBV11-2 and TRBJ2-5, with 9 bases identical to TRBD2. Germline V gene sequence: CDR1 SGHAT, CDR2 FQNNGV. V lost 6 bases to trimming and J lost 2 bases; unmatched junction nucleotides: 10. This CDR3 is built from 16 residues. CDR3 nucleotide sequence: TGTGCCAGCAGAGTAGACCAGCGGGGGGAACAAGAGACCCAGTACTTC. This gives the protein CASRVDQRGEQETQYF.

The CDR3 DNA reads TGTGCCAGCAGCTTGTCCGGGGGCACAGATACGCAGTATTTT. Its protein product is CASSLSGGTDTQYF. V gene TRBV7-2 combines with J gene TRBJ2-3, with D possibly TRBD2 on 5 matching bases. The V gene's germline CDR1 is SGHTA and CDR2 FQGNSA. The CDR3 runs 14 residues. Trimming stripped 3 bases from V and 1 base from J, with 8 bases between.

The chain couples TRBV27 to TRBJ1-3, with a possible D match to TRBD1 (5 bases). Germline CDR1 is MNHEY and CDR2 is SMNVEV (reference sequence). The CDR3 covers 15 residues. With 2 bases removed from V and 3 bases from J, the gap between germline ends came to 11 bases. The CDR3 DNA reads as TGTGCCAGCAGTTTAAGTCCCCAGGGTGGAAACACCATATATTTT. Residues: CASSLSPQGGNTIYF.

The rearrangement joins TRBV4-1 to TRBJ2-7; a possible D gene is TRBD2 (6 bases). Trimming removed 0 bases from V and 3 bases from J, with 12 bases in between. From germline, CDR1 is MGHRA and CDR2 YSYEKL. This CDR3 has 15 residues. CDR3 sequence (DNA): TGCGCCAGCAGCCAAGATCCCGGGGGAGTCTACGAGCAGTACGTC. It yields the protein CASSQDPGGVYEQYV.

V gene TRBV5-4 combines with J gene TRBJ2-7; possible D gene TRBD2, 5 bases. V was trimmed by 2 bases and J by 6 bases, leaving 9 bases between them. The CDR3 covers 12 residues. Germline V CDR1 and CDR2: SGHNT, YYREEE (reference sequence). CDR3 bases: TGTGCCAGCAGCTTCCCCGGAGGCGAGCAGTACGTC. The encoded protein is CASSFPGGEQYV.

This clonotype came up a few times. V gene TRBV7-9 combines with J gene TRBJ2-5; D is unresolved. The V end lost 5 bases, the J end lost 2 bases, and 9 bases lay between the germline ends. Germline CDR1 reads SEHNR; CDR2 reads FQNEAQ (reference sequence). The CDR3 is 13 amino acids. The CDR3 DNA reads TGTGCCAGCAGCGGACGTGAGCAAGAGACCCAGTACTTC. Translated: CASSGREQETQYF.

The table lists this clonotype with a few counts. The rearrangement uses TRBV19 and TRBJ2-1, with 9 bases identical to TRBD1. The junction had 8 bases not matched to a gene; V was cut back by 7 bases and J by 7 bases. The V gene's germline CDR1 is LNHDA and CDR2 SQIVND (reference sequence). The CDR3 has 14 residues. This chain's CDR3 is CASNRGQGHNEQFF. CDR3 DNA: TGTGCCAGTAACCGGGGACAGGGTCATAATGAGCAGTTCTTC.

This clonotype has a handful of counts. The chain is built from TRBV20-1 and TRBJ2-1; 7 bases map to TRBD2. The CDR3 is made up of 16 amino acids. Trimming cost V 0 bases and J 3 bases; bases outside gene matches: 8. Germline CDR1 DFQATT, CDR2 SNEGSKA (reference sequence). The CDR3 DNA reads TGCAGTGCTAGAGAAGATGGGGGACTACACTACAATGAGCAGTTCTTC. Protein: CSAREDGGLHYNEQFF.

This clonotype was observed at least ten times. The chain links TRBV6-2 or TRBV6-3 to TRBJ2-1, with TRBD1 identical over 10 bases. The CDR3 contains 16 residues. CDR1 MNHEY and CDR2 SVGEGT come from the germline V gene. V lost 2 bases to trimming and J lost 10 bases; unmatched junction nucleotides: 11. CDR3 in amino acids: CASSYLGQGPRGEQFF. CDR3 DNA: TGTGCCAGCAGTTACCTGGGACAGGGGCCCCGAGGGGAGCAGTTCTTC.

DNA of the CDR3: TGTGCCAGCAGTGGACTAGGGCCCCGGGAGCTGTTTTTT. This translates into CASSGLGPRELFF. The chain uses TRBV6-5 and TRBJ2-2, with 7 bases lining up with TRBD2. Trimming at V came to 5 bases and at J to 9 bases, leaving 6 bases not matched to a gene. The CDR3 contains 13 residues. From germline, CDR1 is MNHEY and CDR2 SVGAGI.

This sequence joins TRBV6-5 and TRBJ2-5; 10 nucleotides line up with TRBD1. V lost 7 bases to trimming and J lost 3 bases; unmatched junction nucleotides: 5. Germline assignment: CDR1 MNHEY and CDR2 SVGAGI. This CDR3 spans 14 amino acids. For the CDR3, the DNA is TGTGCCAGCACCACAGGGACAGGGGAAGAGACCCAGTACTTC. Translation: CASTTGTGEETQYF.

This clonotype was counted a few times. This rearrangement joins TRBV10-3 to TRBJ2-1; 14 bases match TRBD2. From germline, CDR1 is ENHRY and CDR2 SYGVKD. CDR3 size: 18 residues. The J segment lost 8 bases and the V segment lost 3 bases, leaving 12 bases of the junction unmatched. CDR3 sequence: CAISDYGLAGGRVDEQFF. The DNA for the CDR3 is TGTGCCATCAGTGATTATGGACTAGCGGGGGGACGAGTCGATGAGCAGTTCTTC.

This clonotype has just a few counts. The gene calls are TRBV12-3 or TRBV12-4 and TRBJ2-5, with 7 positions matching TRBD1. The CDR3 length is 14 residues. With 1 base clipped from V and 6 bases from J, the junction kept 5 bases outside the gene matches. The CDR3 loop reads CASSLEGAMKTQYF. The CDR3 coding sequence is TGTGCCAGCAGTTTAGAGGGGGCAATGAAGACCCAGTACTTC.

This chain connects TRBV29-1 to TRBJ2-1, with TRBD2 matching 11 bases. V shed 3 bases, J shed 0 bases, and the junction held 7 bases outside the gene matches. Germline V gene sequence: CDR1 SQVTM, CDR2 ANQGSEA. The CDR3 spans 17 residues. CDR3 nucleotides: TGCAGCGTTGACGGGACTAGCGGCAAGGTCTCCTACAATGAGCAGTTCTTC. Protein sequence: CSVDGTSGKVSYNEQFF.

The chain uses TRBV7-9 and TRBJ1-4; no clear D gene. The CDR3 runs to 13 residues. Trimming shortened V by 5 bases and J by 5 bases, and 9 bases separated the two germline ends. CDR1 and CDR2 from the germline V gene are SEHNR and FQNEAQ (reference sequence). As DNA, the CDR3 is TGTGCCAGCAGCCTAAATCGAAATGAAAAACTGTTTTTT. This gives the protein CASSLNRNEKLFF.

This chain joins TRBV5-1 and TRBJ2-3, with D maybe TRBD1 (6 bases). CDR3 length: 14 amino acids. Looked up from germline, CDR1 is SGHRS and CDR2 is YFSETQ. Trimming took off 4 bases at V and 4 bases at J, with 13 bases between the two ends. Written as DNA, the CDR3 is TGCGCCAGCAGCCCACGACAGGACCCAGATACGCAGTATTTT. This sequence encodes CASSPRQDPDTQYF.

This chain links TRBV20-1 with TRBJ2-3; D might be TRBD1 or TRBD2, each matching 5 bases. Germline values: CDR1 DFQATT, CDR2 SNEGSKA (reference sequence). Between the trimmed V and J ends, which lost 6 bases and 3 bases, there was a span of 13 bases. CDR3 length: 13 amino acids. The CDR3 sequence: CSAAGTTTDTQYF. The CDR3 DNA sequence: TGCAGTGCCGCAGGGACGACGACAGATACGCAGTATTTT.

There are many counts of this clonotype. The chain carries TRBV7-8 and TRBJ2-3; D unclear. Trimming removed 7 bases at V and 4 bases at J, with 9 bases between. The germline CDR1 and CDR2 sequences are SGHVS and FQNEAQ. The CDR3 covers 12 residues. DNA for the CDR3: TGTGCCAGCAACCTAAGGGCAGATACGCAGTATTTT. Its protein product is CASNLRADTQYF.

V and J are TRBV10-3 and TRBJ1-4; a weak D match, TRBD1 (6 bases). Germline CDR1 ENHRY, CDR2 SYGVKD. Trimming left V 6 bases short and J 8 bases short, with 22 bases between. This CDR3 is built from 16 residues. CDR3 sequence: CAISSGQSPVGEKLFF. CDR3 sequence (DNA): TGTGCCATCAGCTCTGGACAGTCCCCAGTGGGAGAAAAACTGTTTTTT.

This chain uses TRBV6-2 or TRBV6-3 with TRBJ1-2; D is uncertain. Trimming took 4 bases from V and 7 from J, leaving 7 bases between them. CDR3 length: 11 residues. Germline CDR1 is MNHEY and CDR2 is SVGEGT. DNA of the CDR3: TGTGCCAGCAGTTCCCGTAGTGGCTACACCTTC. Translating it yields CASSSRSGYTF.

The chain couples TRBV9 to TRBJ1-2; no clear D gene. Germline V gives CDR1 SGDLS, CDR2 YYNGEE. Trimming removed 0 bases at V and 5 bases at J, with 5 bases between. The CDR3 totals 12 residues. The CDR3 sequence: CASSVGRYGYTF. The CDR3 nucleotides read TGTGCCAGCAGCGTAGGGAGATATGGCTACACCTTC.

This clonotype was seen a few times. This rearrangement joins TRBV20-1 to TRBJ1-1; D gene unclear. CDR1 and CDR2 (germline): DFQATT, SNEGSKA (reference sequence). This CDR3 is 13 amino acids long. The ends were cut back, 6 bases at V and 5 bases at J, with 16 bases in the middle. The CDR3 reads CSALLPGYTEAFF. CDR3 bases: TGCAGTGCCCTTTTGCCCGGTTATACTGAAGCTTTCTTT.

The chain is built from TRBV6-5 and TRBJ1-2; no clear D gene. With 2 bases removed from V and 3 bases from J, the gap between germline ends came to 7 bases. The CDR3 covers 13 residues. Per germline, CDR1 MNHEY and CDR2 SVGAGI. The CDR3 nucleotides read TGTGCCAGCAGTTACCTTGGGGACTATGGCTACACCTTC. Residues: CASSYLGDYGYTF.

This clonotype occurred many times. The chain recombines TRBV6-4 with TRBJ2-2; D ambiguous. The germline CDR1 and CDR2 sequences are MRHNA and SNTAGT. Trimming stripped 0 bases from V and 7 bases from J, with 6 bases between. The CDR3 consists of 13 residues. DNA for the CDR3: TGTGCCAGCAGTGACTCAGAGGTCGGGGAGCTGTTTTTT. Translated, it gives CASSDSEVGELFF.

This clonotype was found a few times. The chain couples TRBV27 to TRBJ1-1; D gene ambiguous. The CDR3 has 13 amino acids. CDR1 MNHEY and CDR2 SMNVEV come from the germline V gene (reference sequence). Trimming cost V 5 bases and J 3 bases, with 10 bases left between them. The CDR3 DNA sequence: TGTGCCAGCAGTCTAAGCCTGGACACTGAAGCTTTCTTT. It yields the protein CASSLSLDTEAFF.

This clonotype was counted only a few times. The chain joins TRBV4-1 to TRBJ2-3; no clear D gene. Trimming took off 1 base at V and 2 bases at J, with 10 bases between the two ends. CDR3 length: 15 amino acids. Germline V gene sequence: CDR1 MGHRA, CDR2 YSYEKL. CDR3 in DNA: TGCGCCAGCAGCCAAGTTGAAGGGCCCACAGATACGCAGTATTTT. Encoded protein: CASSQVEGPTDTQYF.

This chain's CDR3 is CASSAITGELFF. The CDR3 DNA reads as TGTGCCAGCAGCGCGATAACCGGGGAGCTGTTTTTT. This sequence joins TRBV9 and TRBJ2-2; D remains ambiguous. Trimming shortened V by 3 bases and J by 5 bases, and 5 bases separated the two germline ends. CDR3 length equals 12 residues. Germline CDR1 SGDLS, CDR2 YYNGEE.

This chain links TRBV28 with TRBJ2-3; a possible D gene is TRBD2 (6 bases). The CDR3 runs 17 residues. Looked up from germline, CDR1 is MDHEN and CDR2 is SYDVKM. Deletions cut 7 bases from V and 6 bases from J, with 26 bases between. For the CDR3, the DNA is TGTGCCAGCACCGCCTACAATAAGGGCGCCGGAGGGGATACGCAGTATTTT. Protein sequence: CASTAYNKGAGGDTQYF. Supplemented by reference TRBV28 and TRBJ2-3, the full variable domain reads DVKVTQSSRYLVKRTGEKVFLECVQDMDHENMFWYRQDPGLGLRLIYFSYDVKMKEKGDIPEGYSVSREKKERFSLILESASTNQTSMYLCASTAYNKGAGGDTQYFGPGTRLTVL.